Listed here are 26 T cell receptor beta chains from one sample, sequenced in a study of blood T cell repertoires in COVID-19. Here immunoSEQ multiplex PCR was the method, and the copy in TCRdb shows in-frame clones only, minus some. In the table there are 30,000 or so clones, approximately 83% of which are singletons. Specimen: peripheral blood. Receptors originate from a man in his fifties with acute or convalescent COVID-19.

This clone turned up a few times. This chain connects TRBV7-2 to TRBJ1-5; weak D call: TRBD1 (6 bases). This CDR3 is 15 amino acids long. Germline loops: CDR1 SGHTA, CDR2 FQGNSA. V was cut by 2 bases and J by 2 bases, with 10 bases left in between. The CDR3 DNA reads TGTGCCAGCAGCTTACAGGGGACGGGCAATCAGCCCCAGCATTTT. It translates to CASSLQGTGNQPQHF.

CDR3 DNA: TGTGCCAGCAGCCCTACTAGCGGGGGACCCCGGGAGACCCAGTACTTC. Amino acids: CASSPTSGGPRETQYF. The J gene is TRBJ2-5, the V gene TRBV7-3; the match to TRBD2 covers 11 bases. The V and J ends lost 5 bases and 5 bases, in that order; junction bases with no gene match: 10. Germline values: CDR1 SGHTA, CDR2 FQGTGA. The CDR3 runs to 16 residues. The full variable domain, completed using reference TRBV7-3 and TRBJ2-5, is GAGVSQTPSNKVTEKGKYVELRCDPISGHTALYWYRQSLGQGPEFLIYFQGTGAADDSGLPNDRFFAVRPEGSVSTLKIQRTERGDSAVYLCASSPTSGGPRETQYFGPGTRLLVL.

This chain connects TRBV3-1 (or the pseudogene TRBV3-2) to TRBJ2-1, with TRBD2 matching over 11 bases. From germline, CDR1 is LGHDT and CDR2 YNNKEL (reference sequence). J gave up 7 bases and V 5 bases, and 13 bases lay outside the gene matches. There are 17 residues in the CDR3. The CDR3 nucleotides are TGTGCCAGCAGCTATACCAGGGGACTAGCGGTCCGGAATGAGCAGTTCTTC. Translated: CASSYTRGLAVRNEQFF.

This clone was seen a handful of times. V gene TRBV6-6 combines with J gene TRBJ2-5, with D perhaps matching TRBD1 (5 bases). The germline CDR1 and CDR2 sequences are MNHNY and SVGAGI (reference sequence). This CDR3 is 15 amino acids long. Deletions cut 4 bases from V and 2 bases from J, with 14 bases between. CDR3 nucleotide sequence: TGTGCCAGCAGTTTAAGGGGAACAGGACAAGAGACCCAGTACTTC. Translated: CASSLRGTGQETQYF.

The chain uses TRBV7-2 and TRBJ2-2; 11 bases agree with TRBD2. The germline V gene has CDR1 SGHTA and CDR2 FQGNSA. V gave up 5 bases and J gave up 6 bases; unmatched junction bases: 5. This CDR3 has 15 amino acids. Here the CDR3 DNA reads TGTGCCAGCAGCATTACTAGCGGGAGTGCCGGGGAGCTGTTTTTT. Translating it yields CASSITSGSAGELFF.

This chain joins TRBV5-4 and TRBJ1-6; D might be TRBD1 (6 bases). The CDR3 extends over 16 amino acids. The V gene's germline CDR1 is SGHNT and CDR2 YYREEE (reference sequence). V shed 4 bases and J shed 0 bases, with 11 bases lying between them. CDR3 bases: TGTGCCAGCAGCGACGACAGGAACTCCTATAATTCACCCCTCCACTTT. It is translated as CASSDDRNSYNSPLHF.

This clone occurred a few times. Other DNA sequences within the sample encode an identical CDR3. The chain recombines TRBV18 with TRBJ1-3, with 7 nucleotides matching TRBD1. V shed 0 bases and J 0 bases; nucleotides not matched to a gene: 2. The germline CDR1 and CDR2 sequences are KGHSH and LQKENI. This CDR3 is 16 amino acids long. CDR3 sequence (DNA): TGTGCCAGCTCACCACCGGGACAGAGCTCTGGAAACACCATATATTTT. Amino acid sequence: CASSPPGQSSGNTIYF.

The chain recombines TRBV5-6 with TRBJ1-6; 9 positions match TRBD1. Losses at the gene ends were 4 bases for V and 9 bases for J; bases not matched to a gene: 14. This CDR3 is 17 amino acids long. Germline V gives CDR1 SGHDT, CDR2 YYEEEE. CDR3 sequence reads: CASSPRTSTGGFSPLHF. The CDR3 nucleotides are TGTGCCAGCAGCCCGCGAACTTCGACAGGGGGTTTTTCACCCCTCCACTTT.

The genes are TRBV7-2 and TRBJ2-3; 12 bases are a match to TRBD2. CDR1 and CDR2 from the germline V gene are SGHTA and FQGNSA. Germline trimming cut 2 bases from V and 4 bases from J; bases unmatched to any gene: 1. The CDR3 sequence is 15 residues long. The CDR3 DNA is TGTGCCAGCAGCTTACTAGCGGGAGGGCCAGATACGCAGTATTTT. It is translated as CASSLLAGGPDTQYF.

The chain combines TRBV6-5 with TRBJ1-2; weak D call: TRBD1 (6 bases). Germline V lookup: CDR1 MNHEY, CDR2 SVGAGI. This CDR3 has 14 residues. V was trimmed by 5 bases and J by 4 bases, leaving 14 bases between them. CDR3 sequence: CASSPTGTSYGYTF. CDR3 DNA sequence: TGTGCCAGCAGTCCAACCGGGACAAGCTATGGCTACACCTTC.

A few counts support this clone. The chain has TRBV21-1 and TRBJ1-5; TRBD1 reflects the table's D call only, with no check against the DNA. TRBV21-1 is a listed pseudogene. CDR3 length equals 16 residues. CDR3 region: CASSFATGCPNQPQHF. The CDR3, as DNA: TGTGCCAGCAGCTTCGCTACAGGGTGCCCGAATCAGCCCCAGCATTTT.

The V call is TRBV19, the J call TRBJ1-5; no clear D gene. V was shortened by 7 bases and J by 2 bases, with 18 bases between the two germline ends. Germline V gene lookup returns CDR1 LNHDA and CDR2 SQIVND (reference sequence). The CDR3 sequence is 16 residues long. The CDR3 nucleotides are TGTGCCAGTACCCCCTGGAAGGGAGAGGGCAATCAGCCCCAGCATTTT. This sequence encodes CASTPWKGEGNQPQHF.

The chain joins TRBV5-1 to TRBJ2-5; 8 positions agree with TRBD2. This CDR3 is 15 amino acids long. The V gene's germline CDR1 is SGHRS and CDR2 YFSETQ. Trimming at V came to 4 bases and at J to 2 bases, leaving 7 bases not matched to a gene. The CDR3 loop reads CASSRASGSQETQYF. As DNA, the CDR3 is TGCGCCAGCAGCCGGGCTAGCGGGTCTCAAGAGACCCAGTACTTC.

The V call is TRBV29-1, the J call TRBJ1-2; D is perhaps TRBD1 (6 bases). Germline CDR1 SQVTM, CDR2 ANQGSEA. The CDR3 sequence is 14 residues long. V was pared by 5 bases and J by 1 base, with 14 bases between. The CDR3 DNA sequence: TGCAGCGTTACGGGGGGCCAGAGTAACTATGGCTACACCTTC. This translates into CSVTGGQSNYGYTF. The entire variable domain, with the rest obtained from reference TRBV29-1 and TRBJ1-2, is as follows: SAVISQKPSRDICQRGTSLTIQCQVDSQVTMMFWYRQQPGQSLTLIATANQGSEATYESGFVIDKFPISRPNLTFSTLTVSNMSPEDSSIYLCSVTGGQSNYGYTFGSGTRLTVV.

This sequence joins TRBV6-1 and TRBJ2-7; tentative D call: TRBD1 (5 bases). Looked up from germline, CDR1 is MNHNS and CDR2 is SASEGT. The length of the CDR3 is 14 residues. V lost 2 bases and J lost 5, with 13 bases in between. The CDR3 sequence is CASSERAGIHEQYF. CDR3 coding DNA: TGTGCCAGCAGTGAAAGGGCAGGGATCCACGAGCAGTACTTC.

This clone was seen only a few times. The genes are TRBV6-5 and TRBJ1-2; D is ambiguous. The V gene's germline CDR1 is MNHEY and CDR2 SVGAGI. V lost 10 bases, J lost 1 base, and 10 bases lay in between. The CDR3 spans 12 residues. The CDR3 bases are TGTGCCACCAAGGAGAATAACTATGGCTACACCTTC. This gives the protein CATKENNYGYTF.

This clone was counted once. The V gene is TRBV13, the J gene TRBJ1-6; 7 bases agree with TRBD1. CDR3 length equals 16 residues. J was trimmed by 1 base and V by 2 bases; bases with no gene match: 2. The V gene's germline CDR1 is PRHDT and CDR2 FYEKMQ (reference sequence). The chain's CDR3 is CASSLPTGSYNSPLHF. The CDR3, as DNA: TGTGCCAGCAGCTTACCGACAGGGTCCTATAATTCACCCCTCCACTTT.

The CDR3 bases are TGTGCCAGTAGTATAGACATTGGAGAGTCTGGAAACACCATATATTTT. It codes for CASSIDIGESGNTIYF. The chain employs TRBV19 and TRBJ1-3; D gene uncertain. V dropped 0 bases and J dropped 1 base, with 10 bases sitting between them. This CDR3 is built from 16 residues. CDR1 and CDR2 from the germline V gene are LNHDA and SQIVND (reference sequence).

This chain links TRBV10-2 with TRBJ1-1; 10 bases match TRBD1. Unmatched junction bases numbered 8, after V lost 3 bases and J lost 10 bases. The V gene's germline CDR1 is WSHSY and CDR2 SAAADI. There are 14 residues in the CDR3. In DNA, the CDR3 is TGCGCCAGCAGTGAAGGCCCGACAGGGGGCCGAGCTTTCTTT. Translation: CASSEGPTGGRAFF.

This clone appeared once. V is TRBV19 and J is TRBJ2-2, with 9 bases that match TRBD2. V was pared by 3 bases and J by 4 bases, with 3 bases of the junction left unmatched. Germline values: CDR1 LNHDA, CDR2 SQIVND (reference sequence). The CDR3 contains 15 residues. CDR3 DNA sequence: TGTGCCAGTAGTATCCGGCGGGGGGGCACCGGGGAGCTGTTTTTT. Protein: CASSIRRGGTGELFF. The variable domain in full, with the rest retrieved from reference TRBV19 and TRBJ2-2, is DGGITQSPKYLFRKEGQNVTLSCEQNLNHDAMYWYRQDPGQGLRLIYYSQIVNDFQKGDIAEGYSVSREKKESFPLTVTSAQKNPTAFYLCASSIRRGGTGELFFGEGSRLTVL.

CDR3 sequence: CASSQLLAVRNEQFF. The CDR3 nucleotides read TGTGCCAGCAGCCAATTACTAGCAGTACGGAATGAGCAGTTCTTC. This sequence joins TRBV3-1 (or the pseudogene TRBV3-2) and TRBJ2-1; D may be TRBD2 (6 bases). Trimming stripped 2 bases from V and 7 bases from J, with 15 bases between. The CDR3 runs 15 residues. Per the germline V gene, CDR1 is LGHDT and CDR2 is YNNKEL (reference sequence).

This clone was counted only a few times. The J gene is TRBJ2-5, the V gene TRBV7-9; no clear D. The CDR3 has 13 residues. The V end was cut by 4 bases, the J end by 1 base, with 7 bases between. From germline, CDR1 is SEHNR and CDR2 FQNEAQ (reference sequence). The CDR3 region is CASSSVSQETQYF. The CDR3 bases are TGTGCCAGCAGCTCCGTTAGCCAAGAGACCCAGTACTTC.

V and J are TRBV5-1 and TRBJ1-1; perhaps TRBD1 as D (5 bases). Trimming took off 0 bases at V and 1 base at J, with 7 bases between the two ends. The CDR3 covers 14 residues. Germline V gene lookup returns CDR1 SGHRS and CDR2 YFSETQ. The DNA for the CDR3 is TGCGCCAGCAGCTTGGTCGGACAGAACACTGAAGCTTTCTTT. It yields the protein CASSLVGQNTEAFF.

The chain joins TRBV5-1 to TRBJ2-5, with 7 bases lining up with TRBD1. V shed 4 bases and J 0 bases; nucleotides not matched to a gene: 6. The germline V gene encodes CDR1 SGHRS and CDR2 YFSETQ. This CDR3 spans 15 amino acids. The CDR3 DNA reads as TGCGCCAGCAGCCCGGGACAGAAGTACCAAGAGACCCAGTACTTC. Protein product: CASSPGQKYQETQYF.

The CDR3 reads CASSTFGGSYEQYF. In DNA form, the CDR3 reads TGTGCCAGCAGTACCTTCGGGGGCTCCTACGAGCAGTACTTC. This chain joins TRBV2 and TRBJ2-7; D is perhaps TRBD2 (6 bases). V was shortened by 5 bases and J by 0 bases, with 11 bases between the two germline ends. CDR1 is SNHLY and CDR2 is FYNNEI in the germline V gene. The CDR3 contains 14 residues.

With respect to this clone: An end of the junction does not agree with germline; a read error may underlie this. This chain connects TRBV12-3 or TRBV12-4 to TRBJ2-7; possibly TRBD2 for D (5 bases). The CDR3 has 13 amino acids. The CDR3 sequence is CASSLNKEVFENF. The CDR3 DNA reads as TGTGCCAGCAGTTTGAACAAGGAGGTTTTTGAGAACTTC.